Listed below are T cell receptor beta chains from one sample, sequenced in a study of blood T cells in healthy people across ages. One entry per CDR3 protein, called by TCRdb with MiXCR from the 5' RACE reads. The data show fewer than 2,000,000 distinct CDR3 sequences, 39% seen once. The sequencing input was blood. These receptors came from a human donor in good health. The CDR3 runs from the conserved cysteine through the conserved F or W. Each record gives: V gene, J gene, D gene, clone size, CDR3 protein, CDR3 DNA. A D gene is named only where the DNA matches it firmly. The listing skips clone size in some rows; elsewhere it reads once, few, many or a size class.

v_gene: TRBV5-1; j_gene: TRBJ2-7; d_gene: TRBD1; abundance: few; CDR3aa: CASSLRQGAREQYF; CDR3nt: TGCGCCAGCAGCCTAAGACAGGGGGCTCGGGAGCAGTACTTC
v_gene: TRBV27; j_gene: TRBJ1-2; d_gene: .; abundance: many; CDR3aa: CASTTGGHGYTF; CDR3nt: TGTGCCAGCACCACGGGAGGTCATGGCTACACCTTC
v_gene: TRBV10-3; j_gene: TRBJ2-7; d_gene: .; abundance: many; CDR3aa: CAISESIRVYEQYF; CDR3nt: TGTGCCATCAGTGAGTCGATTAGGGTCTACGAGCAGTACTTC
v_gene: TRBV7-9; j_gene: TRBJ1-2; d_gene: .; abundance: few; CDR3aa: CASSLNTRGYTF; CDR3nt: TGTGCCAGCAGCTTAAACACACGGGGCTACACCTTC
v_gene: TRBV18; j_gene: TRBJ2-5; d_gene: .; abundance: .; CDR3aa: CASSQLGEQETQYF; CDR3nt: TGTGCCAGCTCACAACTAGGGGAACAAGAGACCCAGTACTTC
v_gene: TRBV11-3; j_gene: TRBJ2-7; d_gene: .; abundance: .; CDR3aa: CASSLSRGQGIPYEQYF; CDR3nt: TGTGCCAGCAGCTTATCCAGGGGTCAGGGAATCCCCTACGAGCAGTACTTC
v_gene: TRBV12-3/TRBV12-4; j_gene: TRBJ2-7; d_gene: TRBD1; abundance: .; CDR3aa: CASSSGQILEQYF; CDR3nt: TGTGCCAGCAGTTCGGGACAGATCCTCGAGCAGTACTTC
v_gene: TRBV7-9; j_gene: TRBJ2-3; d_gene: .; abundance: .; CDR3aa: CASSSSHTDTQYF; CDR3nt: TGTGCCAGCAGCTCCTCACACACAGATACGCAGTATTTT
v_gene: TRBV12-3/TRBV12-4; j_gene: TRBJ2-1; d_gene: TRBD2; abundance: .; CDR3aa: CASIPRALAGRYNEQFF; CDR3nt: TGTGCCAGCATCCCTAGAGCGCTAGCGGGGCGTTACAATGAGCAGTTCTTC
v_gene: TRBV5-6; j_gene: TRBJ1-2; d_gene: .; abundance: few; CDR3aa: CASSPDGSSYGYTF; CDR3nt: TGTGCCAGCAGCCCGGACGGAAGCTCCTATGGCTACACCTTC
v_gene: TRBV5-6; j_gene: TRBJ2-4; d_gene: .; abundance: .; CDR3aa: CASSPRRSAQNIQYF; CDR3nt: TGTGCCAGCAGCCCTCGGCGCAGTGCCCAAAACATTCAGTACTTC
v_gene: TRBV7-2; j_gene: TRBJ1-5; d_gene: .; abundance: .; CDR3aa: CASCPRQNQPQHF; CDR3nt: TGTGCCAGCTGCCCCCGACAGAATCAGCCCCAGCATTTT
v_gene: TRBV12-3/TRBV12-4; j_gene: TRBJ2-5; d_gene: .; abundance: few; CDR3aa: CASSSPTGFQETQYF; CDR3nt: TGTGCCAGCAGTTCACCTACGGGTTTTCAAGAGACCCAGTACTTC
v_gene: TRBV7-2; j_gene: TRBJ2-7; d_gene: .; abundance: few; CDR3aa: CASSSGQGGAGYEQYF; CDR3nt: TGTGCCAGCAGCTCCGGCCAGGGGGGGGCGGGCTACGAGCAGTACTTC
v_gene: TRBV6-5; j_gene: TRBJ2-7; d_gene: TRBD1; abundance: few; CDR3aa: CASRQPGQAYEQYF; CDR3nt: TGTGCCAGCAGACAACCGGGACAGGCATACGAGCAGTACTTC
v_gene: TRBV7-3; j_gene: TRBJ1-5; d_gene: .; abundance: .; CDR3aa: CASSLKVPLFNSNQPQHF; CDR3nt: TGTGCCAGCAGCTTAAAAGTTCCCTTATTTAATAGCAATCAGCCCCAGCATTTT
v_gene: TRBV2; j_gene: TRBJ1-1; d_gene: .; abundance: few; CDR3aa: CASTTRPNTEAFF; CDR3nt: TGTGCCAGCACGACACGGCCGAACACTGAAGCTTTCTTT
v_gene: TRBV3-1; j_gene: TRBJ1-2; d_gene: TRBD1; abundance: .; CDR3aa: CASSRRGQGSYGYTF; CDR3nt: TGTGCCAGCAGCCGCCGAGGACAGGGGTCGTATGGCTACACCTTC
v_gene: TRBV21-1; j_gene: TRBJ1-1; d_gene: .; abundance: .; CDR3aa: CASSIMGTGGCLDTEAFF; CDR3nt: TGTGCCAGCAGCATAATGGGGACAGGGGGCTGTTTGGACACTGAAGCTTTCTTT
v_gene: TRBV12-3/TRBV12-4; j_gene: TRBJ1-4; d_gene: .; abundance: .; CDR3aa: CASSFSSPNEKLFF; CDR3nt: TGTGCCAGCAGTTTTTCTAGTCCTAATGAAAAACTGTTTTTT
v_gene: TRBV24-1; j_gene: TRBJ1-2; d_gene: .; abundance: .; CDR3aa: CATSGYSPDRLYGYTF; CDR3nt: TGTGCCACCAGTGGGTACAGTCCTGACAGACTATATGGCTACACCTTC
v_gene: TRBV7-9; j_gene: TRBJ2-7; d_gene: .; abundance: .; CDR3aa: CASSFAGDRSYEQYF; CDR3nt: TGTGCCAGCAGCTTCGCCGGGGATCGCTCCTACGAGCAGTACTTC
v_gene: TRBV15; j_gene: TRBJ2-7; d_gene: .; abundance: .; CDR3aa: CATSRGQVLSYEQYF; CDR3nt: TGTGCCACCAGCAGAGGACAGGTCTTGTCCTACGAGCAGTACTTC
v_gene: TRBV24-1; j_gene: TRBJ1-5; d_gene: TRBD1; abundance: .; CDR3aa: CATSDGTGIGNQPQHF; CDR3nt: TGTGCCACCAGTGATGGGACAGGGATCGGTAATCAGCCCCAGCATTTT
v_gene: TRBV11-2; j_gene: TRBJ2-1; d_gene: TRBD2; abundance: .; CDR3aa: CASSWFIAGLAGKYNEQFF; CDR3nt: TGTGCCAGCAGCTGGTTCATAGCCGGACTAGCGGGGAAATACAATGAGCAGTTCTTC
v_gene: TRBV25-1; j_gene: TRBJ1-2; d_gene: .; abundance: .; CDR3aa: CASSPRRGYYGYTF; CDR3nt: TGTGCCAGCAGTCCGAGAAGGGGCTACTATGGCTACACCTTC
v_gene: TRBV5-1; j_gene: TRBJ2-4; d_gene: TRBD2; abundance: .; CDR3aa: CASSLELAGLEQYF; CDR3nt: TGCGCCAGCAGCTTGGAACTAGCGGGGCTTGAGCAGTACTTC
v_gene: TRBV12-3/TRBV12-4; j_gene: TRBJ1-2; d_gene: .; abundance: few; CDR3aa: CASSLGPPGYTF; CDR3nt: TGTGCCAGCAGTTTAGGCCCTCCTGGCTACACCTTC
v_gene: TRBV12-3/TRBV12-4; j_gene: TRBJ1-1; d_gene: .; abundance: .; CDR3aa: CASTMMEGWAFF; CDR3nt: TGTGCCAGCACCATGATGGAAGGTTGGGCTTTCTTT
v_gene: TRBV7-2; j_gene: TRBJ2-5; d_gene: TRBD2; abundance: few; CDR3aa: CASSLGRSWRGAQETQYF; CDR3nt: TGTGCCAGCAGCTTAGGCAGGTCTTGGCGGGGGGCGCAAGAGACCCAGTACTTC
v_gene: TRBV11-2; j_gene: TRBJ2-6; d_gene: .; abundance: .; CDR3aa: CASSFTTSNLGTLLSGANVLTF; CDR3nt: TGTGCCAGCAGCTTCACAACGAGCAACCTGGGGACACTCCTCTCTGGGGCCAACGTCCTGACTTTC
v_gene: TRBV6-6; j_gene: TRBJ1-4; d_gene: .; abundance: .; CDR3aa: CASCQWVGNEKLFF; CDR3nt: TGTGCCAGCTGTCAGTGGGTGGGTAATGAAAAACTGTTTTTT
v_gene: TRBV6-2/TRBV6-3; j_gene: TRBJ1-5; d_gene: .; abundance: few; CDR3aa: CASSRRNQPQHF; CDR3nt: TGTGCCAGCAGTCGACGGAATCAGCCCCAGCATTTT
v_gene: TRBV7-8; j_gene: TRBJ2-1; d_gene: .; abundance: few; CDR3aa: CASSLAYRNEQFF; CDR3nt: TGTGCCAGCAGCTTAGCATACAGGAATGAGCAGTTCTTC
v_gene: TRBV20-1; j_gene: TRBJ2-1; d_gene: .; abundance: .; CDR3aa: CSASDYRASYNEQFF; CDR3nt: TGCAGTGCTAGCGACTACCGAGCCTCCTACAATGAGCAGTTCTTC
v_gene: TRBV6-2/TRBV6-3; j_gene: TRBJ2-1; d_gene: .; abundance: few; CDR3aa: CASSYSSFEQFF; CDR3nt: TGTGCCAGCAGTTACTCCAGCTTTGAGCAGTTCTTC
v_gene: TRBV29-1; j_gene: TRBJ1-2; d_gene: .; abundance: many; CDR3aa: CSVLMVGKNYGYTF; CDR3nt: TGCAGCGTCTTGATGGTTGGCAAAAACTATGGCTACACCTTC
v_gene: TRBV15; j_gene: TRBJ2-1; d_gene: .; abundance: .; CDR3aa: CATSRAGGGYEQFF; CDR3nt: TGTGCCACCAGCAGAGCCGGAGGGGGGTATGAGCAGTTCTTC
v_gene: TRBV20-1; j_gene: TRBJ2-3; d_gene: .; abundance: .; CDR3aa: CSARDAPGAGGTDTQYF; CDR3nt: TGCAGTGCTAGAGATGCCCCAGGGGCGGGGGGCACAGATACGCAGTATTTT
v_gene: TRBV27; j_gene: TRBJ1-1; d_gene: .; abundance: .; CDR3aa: CADSTAFF; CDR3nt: TGTGCCGACTCAACAGCTTTCTTT
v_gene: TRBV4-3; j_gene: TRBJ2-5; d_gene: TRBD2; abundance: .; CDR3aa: CASSQEVAGDPTETQYF; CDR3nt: TGCGCCAGCAGCCAAGAAGTAGCGGGAGACCCCACGGAGACCCAGTACTTC
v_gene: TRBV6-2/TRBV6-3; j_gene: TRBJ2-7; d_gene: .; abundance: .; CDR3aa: CASSYSLIYEQYF; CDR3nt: TGTGCCAGCAGTTACAGCCTTATATACGAGCAGTACTTC
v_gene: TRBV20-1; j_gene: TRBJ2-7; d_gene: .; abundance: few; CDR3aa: CSVKPVIYEQYF; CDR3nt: TGCAGTGTTAAACCAGTGATCTACGAGCAGTACTTC
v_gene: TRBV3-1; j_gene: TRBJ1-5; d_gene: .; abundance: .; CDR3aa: CASSRNPGDQPQHF; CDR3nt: TGTGCCAGCAGTAGGAATCCGGGGGATCAGCCCCAGCATTTT
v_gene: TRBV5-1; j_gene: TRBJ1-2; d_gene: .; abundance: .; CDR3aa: CASSLGTAIDYGYTF; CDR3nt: TGCGCCAGCAGCCTAGGGACTGCAATAGACTATGGCTACACCTTC
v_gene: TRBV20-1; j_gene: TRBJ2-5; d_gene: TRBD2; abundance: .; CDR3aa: CSAPRSGETQYF; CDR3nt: TGCAGTGCTCCCCGTAGCGGGGAGACCCAGTACTTC
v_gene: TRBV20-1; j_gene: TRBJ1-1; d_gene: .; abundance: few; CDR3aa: CSASFGQYTEAFF; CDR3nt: TGCAGTGCTAGTTTTGGTCAGTACACTGAAGCTTTCTTT
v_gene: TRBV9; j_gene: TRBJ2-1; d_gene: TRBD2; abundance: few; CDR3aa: CASSAPTSGGFYNEQFF; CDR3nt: TGTGCCAGCAGCGCACCTACTAGCGGGGGGTTCTACAATGAGCAGTTCTTC
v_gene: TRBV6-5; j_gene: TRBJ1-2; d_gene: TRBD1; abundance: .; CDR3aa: CASSPWDRANYGYTF; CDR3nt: TGTGCCAGCAGTCCCTGGGACAGGGCTAACTATGGCTACACCTTC
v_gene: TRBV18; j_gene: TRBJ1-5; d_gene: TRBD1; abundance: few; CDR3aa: CASSPGTVAPEPQHF; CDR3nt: TGTGCCAGCTCCCCCGGGACAGTGGCCCCGGAGCCCCAGCATTTT
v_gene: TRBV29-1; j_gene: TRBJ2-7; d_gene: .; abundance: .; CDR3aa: CSVAGQRVRSEQYF; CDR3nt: TGCAGCGTTGCAGGGCAAAGGGTGAGGAGTGAGCAGTACTTC
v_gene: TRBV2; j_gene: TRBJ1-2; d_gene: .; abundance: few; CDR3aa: CATQPLYGYTF; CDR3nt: TGTGCCACCCAGCCCCTTTATGGCTACACCTTC
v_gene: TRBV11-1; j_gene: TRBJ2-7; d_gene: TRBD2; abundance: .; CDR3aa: CASSTGLAAYEQYF; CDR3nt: TGTGCCAGCAGCACTGGACTAGCGGCCTACGAGCAGTACTTC
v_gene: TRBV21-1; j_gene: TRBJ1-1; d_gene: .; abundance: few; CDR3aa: CASLEAFF; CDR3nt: TGTGCCAGCTTAGAAGCTTTCTTT
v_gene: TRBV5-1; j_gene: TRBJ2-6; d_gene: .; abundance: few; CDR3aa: CASSLSVRTSGANVLTF; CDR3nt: TGCGCCAGCAGCTTGAGTGTTCGGACCTCTGGGGCCAACGTCCTGACTTTC
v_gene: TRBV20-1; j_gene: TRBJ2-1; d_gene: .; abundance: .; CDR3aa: CSARDLDGLSSYNEQFF; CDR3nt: TGCAGTGCTAGAGATCTCGACGGGCTGAGCTCCTACAATGAGCAGTTCTTC